This record looks at one T cell receptor beta chain sequence and its context. The CDR3 contains 15 residues. Germline assignment: CDR1 SGHNT and CDR2 YYREEE (reference sequence). Trimming took 0 bases from V and 1 from J, leaving 9 bases between them. The PCR used 60 Vbeta and 13 Jbeta primers. Using immunoSEQ multiplex PCR, the repertoire was profiled, and TCRdb retains in-frame clones only, with some absent. In the table there are 140,000 or so clones, roughly 87% of which are singletons. This specimen comes from a study of cytomegalovirus exposure and HLA in healthy donors. The chain has TRBV5-4 and TRBJ2-3; tentatively, D is TRBD2 (5 bases). The source of this sequence is a woman in her thirties or forties in good health and CMV-seronegative. What was sequenced was PBMCs. The CDR3 DNA reads TGTGCCAGCAGCTTGGCCTCGAGGGGCACAGATACGCAGTATTTT. Its protein product is CASSLASRGTDTQYF.